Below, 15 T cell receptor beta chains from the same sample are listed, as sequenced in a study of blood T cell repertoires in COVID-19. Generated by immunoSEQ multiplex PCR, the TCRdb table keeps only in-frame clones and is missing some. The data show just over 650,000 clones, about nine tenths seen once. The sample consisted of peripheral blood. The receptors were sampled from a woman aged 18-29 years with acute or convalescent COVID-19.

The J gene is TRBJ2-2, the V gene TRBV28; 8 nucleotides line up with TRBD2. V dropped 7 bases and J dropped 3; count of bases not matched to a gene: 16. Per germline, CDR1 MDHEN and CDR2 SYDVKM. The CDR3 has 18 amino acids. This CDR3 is CASTPSPGGGYHTGELFF. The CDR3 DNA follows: TGTGCCAGCACCCCTAGCCCGGGCGGGGGGTATCACACCGGGGAGCTGTTTTTT. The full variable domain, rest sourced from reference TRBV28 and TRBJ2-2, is DVKVTQSSRYLVKRTGEKVFLECVQDMDHENMFWYRQDPGLGLRLIYFSYDVKMKEKGDIPEGYSVSREKKERFSLILESASTNQTSMYLCASTPSPGGGYHTGELFFGEGSRLTVL.

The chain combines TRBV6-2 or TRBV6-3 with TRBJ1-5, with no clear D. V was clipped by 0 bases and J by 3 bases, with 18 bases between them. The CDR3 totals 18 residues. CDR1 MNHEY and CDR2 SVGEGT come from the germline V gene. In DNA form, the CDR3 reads TGTGCCAGCAGTTACTCGACATTGGACGGGATCGCCAATCAGCCCCAGCATTTT. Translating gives CASSYSTLDGIANQPQHF.

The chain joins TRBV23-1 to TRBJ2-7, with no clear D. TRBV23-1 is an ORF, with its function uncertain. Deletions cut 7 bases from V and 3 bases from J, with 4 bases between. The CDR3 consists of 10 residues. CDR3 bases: TGCGCCAGCACTAACTACGAGCAGTACTTC. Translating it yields CASTNYEQYF.

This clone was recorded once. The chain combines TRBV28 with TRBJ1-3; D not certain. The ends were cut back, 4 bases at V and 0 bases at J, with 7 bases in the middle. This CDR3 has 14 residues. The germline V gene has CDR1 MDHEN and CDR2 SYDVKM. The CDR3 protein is CASSSGDSGNTIYF. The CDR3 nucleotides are TGTGCCAGCAGTTCGGGAGACTCTGGAAACACCATATATTTT.

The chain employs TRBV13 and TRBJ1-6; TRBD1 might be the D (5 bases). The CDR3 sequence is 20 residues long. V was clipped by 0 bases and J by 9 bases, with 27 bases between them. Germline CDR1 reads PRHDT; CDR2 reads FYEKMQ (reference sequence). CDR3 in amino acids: CASSLGLDKRLIGSGSPLHF. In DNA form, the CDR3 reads TGTGCCAGCAGCTTAGGCCTGGACAAACGGTTAATTGGAAGTGGTTCACCCCTCCACTTT.

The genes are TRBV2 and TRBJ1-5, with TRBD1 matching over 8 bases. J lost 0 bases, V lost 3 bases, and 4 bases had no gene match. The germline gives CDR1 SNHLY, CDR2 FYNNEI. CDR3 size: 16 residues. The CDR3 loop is CASSERTGYSNQPQHF. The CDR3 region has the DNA TGTGCCAGCAGTGAGAGGACAGGGTATAGCAATCAGCCCCAGCATTTT.

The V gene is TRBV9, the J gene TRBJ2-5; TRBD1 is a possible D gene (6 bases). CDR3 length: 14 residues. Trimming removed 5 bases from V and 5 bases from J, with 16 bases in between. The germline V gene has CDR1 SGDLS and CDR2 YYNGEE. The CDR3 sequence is CASSPGHVMETQYF. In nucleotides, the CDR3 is TGTGCCAGCAGTCCGGGACATGTTATGGAGACCCAGTACTTC.

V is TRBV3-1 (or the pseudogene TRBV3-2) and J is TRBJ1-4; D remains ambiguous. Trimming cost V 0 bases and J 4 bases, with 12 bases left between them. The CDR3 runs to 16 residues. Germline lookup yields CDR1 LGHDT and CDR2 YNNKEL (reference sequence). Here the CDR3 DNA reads TGTGCCAGCAGCCAAGATGCGCGCGCCTATAATGAAAAACTGTTTTTT. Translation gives CASSQDARAYNEKLFF.

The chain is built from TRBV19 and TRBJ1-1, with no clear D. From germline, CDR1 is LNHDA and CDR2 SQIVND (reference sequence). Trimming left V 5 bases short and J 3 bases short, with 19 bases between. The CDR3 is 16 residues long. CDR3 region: CASSPSETEADTEAFF. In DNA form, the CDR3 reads TGTGCCAGTAGTCCCAGCGAAACCGAGGCCGACACTGAAGCTTTCTTT. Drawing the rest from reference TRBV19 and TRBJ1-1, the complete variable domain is DGGITQSPKYLFRKEGQNVTLSCEQNLNHDAMYWYRQDPGQGLRLIYYSQIVNDFQKGDIAEGYSVSREKKESFPLTVTSAQKNPTAFYLCASSPSETEADTEAFFGQGTRLTVV.

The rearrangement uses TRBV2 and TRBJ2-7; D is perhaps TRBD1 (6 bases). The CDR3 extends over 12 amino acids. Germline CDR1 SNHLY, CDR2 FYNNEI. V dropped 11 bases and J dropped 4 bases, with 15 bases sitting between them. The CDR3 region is CAGSGTPYEQYF. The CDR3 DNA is TGTGCCGGATCCGGGACACCTTACGAGCAGTACTTC.

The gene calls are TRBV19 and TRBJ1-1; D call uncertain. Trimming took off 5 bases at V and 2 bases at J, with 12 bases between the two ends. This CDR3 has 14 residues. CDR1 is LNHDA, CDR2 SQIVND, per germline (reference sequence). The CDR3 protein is CASSYTAPNTEAFF. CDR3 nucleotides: TGTGCCAGTAGTTACACAGCTCCTAACACTGAAGCTTTCTTT. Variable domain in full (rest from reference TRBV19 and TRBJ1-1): DGGITQSPKYLFRKEGQNVTLSCEQNLNHDAMYWYRQDPGQGLRLIYYSQIVNDFQKGDIAEGYSVSREKKESFPLTVTSAQKNPTAFYLCASSYTAPNTEAFFGQGTRLTVV.

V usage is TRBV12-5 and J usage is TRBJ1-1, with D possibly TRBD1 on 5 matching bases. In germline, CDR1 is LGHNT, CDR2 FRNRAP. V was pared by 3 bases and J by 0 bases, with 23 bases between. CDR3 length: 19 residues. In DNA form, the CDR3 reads TGTGCTAGTGGTTTCACCCTTTCCGGGACTGGGCCAATGAACACTGAAGCTTTCTTT. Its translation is CASGFTLSGTGPMNTEAFF.

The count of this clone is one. CDR3 protein: CASGAGASYGYTF. The CDR3 DNA reads TGTGCCAGCGGGGCAGGGGCATCCTATGGCTACACCTTC. The chain carries TRBV12-3 or TRBV12-4 and TRBJ1-2; tentatively, D is TRBD1 (6 bases). The V end was cut by 8 bases, the J end by 4 bases, with 14 bases between. The CDR3 is 13 amino acids.

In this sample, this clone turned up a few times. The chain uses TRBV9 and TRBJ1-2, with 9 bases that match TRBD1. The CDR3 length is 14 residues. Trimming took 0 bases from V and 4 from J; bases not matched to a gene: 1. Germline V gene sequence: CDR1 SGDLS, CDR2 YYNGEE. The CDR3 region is CASSVGTGVYGYTF. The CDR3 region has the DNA TGTGCCAGCAGCGTAGGGACAGGGGTCTATGGCTACACCTTC.

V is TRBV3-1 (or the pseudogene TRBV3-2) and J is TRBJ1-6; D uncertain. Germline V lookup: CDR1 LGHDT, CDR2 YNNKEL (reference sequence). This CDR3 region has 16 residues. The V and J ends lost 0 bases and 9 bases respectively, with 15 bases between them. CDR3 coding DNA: TGTGCCAGCAGCCAAGATTCGGCCAGGTTCGGTTCACCCCTCCACTTT. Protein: CASSQDSARFGSPLHF.